This entry lists 14 T cell receptor beta chains sequenced from one sample in a study of T cells in Graves' hyperthyroidism and ophthalmopathy. RNA transcripts provided the source from which TCR beta CDR3 regions were amplified. HTBI primers were employed in a first-round RT-PCR of the TCR CDR3. Via MiXCR, TCRdb re-called the multiplex PCR reads, giving one row per CDR3 protein. In the table there are some 500,000 distinct CDR3 sequences, about 24% of which are singletons. Material for sequencing was blood. The receptors were sampled from a woman in her 30s with Graves' ophthalmopathy.

The chain uses TRBV18 and TRBJ1-2; 9 nucleotides align to TRBD1. Germline V gene lookup returns CDR1 KGHSH and CDR2 LQKENI. V was pared by 1 base and J by 9 bases, with 15 bases of the junction left unmatched. CDR3 length: 17 residues. CDR3 protein: CASSPQDYGDRVLSYTF. The CDR3 DNA reads as TGTGCCAGCTCACCACAGGATTATGGGGACAGGGTGTTAAGCTACACCTTC.

CDR3 nucleotides: TGTGCCAGCAGCTTATTGGGACAGGGGCCCTACGAGCAGTACTTC. Amino acids: CASSLLGQGPYEQYF. The chain is built from TRBV7-8 and TRBJ2-7; 10 bases are a match to TRBD1. V lost 2 bases, J lost 2 bases, and 3 bases stayed unmatched. The length of the CDR3 is 15 residues. Looked up from germline, CDR1 is SGHVS and CDR2 is FQNEAQ. Full variable domain (rest looked up from reference TRBV7-8 and TRBJ2-7): GAGVSQSPRYKVAKRGQDVALRCDPISGHVSLFWYQQALGQGPEFLTYFQNEAQLDKSGLPSDRFFAERPEGSVSTLKIQRTQQEDSAVYLCASSLLGQGPYEQYFGPGTRLTVT.

This clonotype was counted at least ten times. V is TRBV9 and J is TRBJ2-7, with TRBD2 as a possible D gene (5 bases). The V gene's germline CDR1 is SGDLS and CDR2 YYNGEE. V shed 2 bases and J shed 5 bases, with 11 bases lying between them. The CDR3 spans 13 residues. The CDR3 DNA sequence: TGTGCCAGCAGCGTGAGGGCCGTCGACGAGCAGTACTTC. Protein sequence: CASSVRAVDEQYF.

V usage is TRBV12-3 or TRBV12-4 and J usage is TRBJ1-2; tentatively, D is TRBD1 (6 bases). The CDR3 consists of 17 residues. Trimming shortened V by 2 bases and J by 4 bases, and 20 bases separated the two germline ends. The CDR3 coding sequence is TGTGCCAGCAGTTTAAGCGGCAGGGGACCCCACTTCTATGGCTACACCTTC. Protein product: CASSLSGRGPHFYGYTF.

In this sample, this clonotype turned up many times. The genes are TRBV19 and TRBJ2-5; 9 nucleotides line up with TRBD1. The CDR3 spans 14 residues. Germline CDR1 reads LNHDA; CDR2 reads SQIVND (reference sequence). With V trimmed by 6 bases and J by 2 bases, 4 bases remained unmatched. The CDR3 DNA reads as TGTGCCAGTAGCAGGGGGACAGGGCAAGAGACCCAGTACTTC. Amino acid sequence: CASSRGTGQETQYF. The full variable domain, completed using reference TRBV19 and TRBJ2-5, is DGGITQSPKYLFRKEGQNVTLSCEQNLNHDAMYWYRQDPGQGLRLIYYSQIVNDFQKGDIAEGYSVSREKKESFPLTVTSAQKNPTAFYLCASSRGTGQETQYFGPGTRLLVL.

This clonotype was seen only once. This chain links TRBV20-1 with TRBJ2-7; tentatively, D is TRBD2 (6 bases). The V and J ends lost 2 bases and 5 bases respectively, with 13 bases between them. Germline V gene lookup returns CDR1 DFQATT and CDR2 SNEGSKA (reference sequence). The CDR3 is made up of 13 amino acids. The CDR3 region is CSARLAQAHEQYF. DNA for the CDR3: TGCAGTGCTAGACTAGCGCAAGCCCACGAGCAGTACTTC.

The V call is TRBV10-3, the J call TRBJ1-1, with TRBD1 identical over 8 bases. V lost 5 bases, J lost 1 base, and 3 bases stayed unmatched. CDR1 and CDR2 (germline): ENHRY, SYGVKD. CDR3 length: 14 amino acids. As DNA, the CDR3 is TGTGCCATCAGTCGGACAGGGACGAACACTGAAGCTTTCTTT. It codes for CAISRTGTNTEAFF.

This clonotype was detected a few times. A much larger clone lies one base from this, so it may be a read error. J is TRBJ1-1 and V is TRBV29-1; D not resolved. This CDR3 is 11 amino acids long. Germline lookup yields CDR1 SQVTM and CDR2 ANQGSEA. The CDR3 spells CGGWSNTEAFF. The CDR3 DNA follows: TGCGGCGGATGGTCGAACACTGAAGCTTTCTTT.

This clonotype came up many times. This rearrangement joins TRBV7-9 to TRBJ1-5; 9 bases are shared with TRBD1. Trimming removed 4 bases from V and 3 bases from J; junction bases left unmatched: 4. The CDR3 length is 15 residues. The germline V gene encodes CDR1 SEHNR and CDR2 FQNEAQ (reference sequence). This CDR3 is CASSSGQGPNQPQHF. CDR3 nucleotide sequence: TGTGCCAGCAGCTCCGGACAGGGGCCCAATCAGCCCCAGCATTTT.

This clonotype was recorded many times. V and J are TRBV9 and TRBJ2-7, with TRBD1 identical over 7 bases. Trimming cost V 0 bases and J 5 bases; bases outside gene matches: 5. The CDR3 covers 14 residues. Germline values: CDR1 SGDLS, CDR2 YYNGEE. The chain's CDR3 is CASSVDGTENEQYF. CDR3 in DNA: TGTGCCAGCAGCGTAGATGGGACAGAGAACGAGCAGTACTTC.

This clonotype has at least ten counts. As DNA, the CDR3 is TGCAGTGCCTGGACGGGGATGAACACTGAAGCTTTCTTT. Protein: CSAWTGMNTEAFF. The chain employs TRBV20-1 and TRBJ1-1, with unresolved D. Germline loops: CDR1 DFQATT, CDR2 SNEGSKA (reference sequence). With 6 bases removed from V and 0 bases from J, the gap between germline ends came to 11 bases. CDR3 size: 13 residues.

The gene calls are TRBV6-5 and TRBJ1-2; no definite D call. V was cut by 2 bases and J by 5 bases, with 18 bases left in between. This CDR3 is built from 16 residues. Germline lookup yields CDR1 MNHEY and CDR2 SVGAGI. The CDR3 sequence: CASSYRSSGVSYGYTF. The CDR3 DNA sequence: TGTGCCAGCAGTTACCGCTCTTCGGGTGTCAGTTATGGCTACACCTTC.

The rearrangement uses TRBV20-1 and TRBJ2-5; 8 positions agree with TRBD2. The ends lost 6 bases at V and 4 bases at J; junction bases unmatched: 19. CDR1 and CDR2 from the germline V gene are DFQATT and SNEGSKA (reference sequence). The CDR3 is 17 residues long. CDR3 residues: CSAKIRASGPRRETQYF. CDR3 DNA: TGCAGTGCAAAGATCAGGGCTAGCGGGCCGAGGCGAGAGACCCAGTACTTC.

In this sample, this clonotype turned up many times. This chain's CDR3 is CASSYSTVEIEQYF. In nucleotides, the CDR3 is TGCGCCAGCAGCTACTCTACGGTAGAAATCGAGCAGTACTTC. This chain uses TRBV5-1 with TRBJ2-7; no definite D call. The CDR3 runs 14 residues. The V gene's germline CDR1 is SGHRS and CDR2 YFSETQ. V lost 3 bases to trimming and J lost 6 bases, with 16 bases between them.